The T cell receptor beta chain under discussion was sequenced for a study of blood T cell repertoires in COVID-19. Repertoires were generated with immunoSEQ multiplex PCR, while TCRdb's copy carries only in-frame clones and drops some. The data contain roughly 400,000 clones, approximately 90% of them singletons. Cohorts were determined from participant-reported clinical history. The germline V gene encodes CDR1 SEHNR and CDR2 FQNEAQ (reference sequence). The CDR3 contains 18 residues. V trimming: 1 base; J trimming: 0 bases; junction bases outside the gene matches: 5. The TCR originated in a man aged 25 to 45 who had recovered from COVID-19. This chain links TRBV7-9 with TRBJ2-1, with 11 bases lining up with TRBD2. The sequenced sample consisted of PBMCs or T cells enriched from blood (not recorded which). This CDR3 is CASSLGLAGGRSYNEQFF. CDR3 nucleotides: TGTGCCAGCAGCTTAGGGCTAGCGGGAGGCCGCTCCTACAATGAGCAGTTCTTC.